This T cell receptor beta chain was identified in a study of control samples from healthy donors and cancer patients. Sequenced by immunoSEQ multiplex PCR; TCRdb stores in-frame clones only, minus some. The sample records 95,000 to 100,000 clones, roughly four fifths being singletons. Material for sequencing was blood. The origin of this receptor is a man aged 55-75 years in good health.

The CDR3, as DNA: TGCAGCGTAGGGACTAGCGGGGGCGAGCAGTACTTC. Residues: CSVGTSGGEQYF. The chain links TRBV29-1 to TRBJ2-7; TRBD2 matches 14 bases. The CDR3 is 12 residues long. CDR1 SQVTM and CDR2 ANQGSEA come from the germline V gene. J was trimmed by 6 bases and V by 6 bases; bases with no gene match: 1.